A single sample gave rise to the 26 T cell receptor beta chains below, sequenced in a study of blood T cell repertoires in COVID-19. Sequencing was performed with immunoSEQ multiplex PCR; in TCRdb, only in-frame clones are kept and a portion is missing. The table includes 110,000 or so clones, roughly nine tenths detected once. Sequenced input: peripheral blood. The receptors derive from a man aged 65-85 years who had recovered from COVID-19.

This clone is a singleton in its sample. This chain joins TRBV6-5 and TRBJ2-4; the D gene is possibly TRBD1 (8 bases). This CDR3 comprises 13 residues. Germline V gene data show CDR1 as MNHEY and CDR2 as SVGAGI. V was shortened by 6 bases and J by 7 bases, with 13 bases between the two germline ends. CDR3 region: CASSPQGGNIQYF. The CDR3 coding sequence is TGTGCCAGCAGCCCACAGGGGGGGAACATTCAGTACTTC.

The chain joins TRBV10-3 to TRBJ1-3, with D possibly matching TRBD1 (5 bases). The germline gives CDR1 ENHRY, CDR2 SYGVKD. Trimming took off 6 bases at V and 0 bases at J, with 15 bases between the two ends. This CDR3 spans 16 amino acids. CDR3 DNA: TGTGCCATCAGCGACAGTTCCAGGATCTCTGGAAACACCATATATTTT. Protein sequence: CAISDSSRISGNTIYF.

The chain links TRBV6-5 to TRBJ2-5; TRBD2 agrees at 14 bases. CDR1 is MNHEY and CDR2 is SVGAGI in the germline V gene. Trimming cost V 4 bases and J 3 bases; bases outside gene matches: 1. This CDR3 has 15 residues. DNA of the CDR3: TGTGCCAGCAGTTCGGGACTAGCGGGAGAAGAGACCCAGTACTTC. Encoded protein: CASSSGLAGEETQYF.

This clone was counted once. This sequence joins TRBV19 and TRBJ2-2; D is undetermined. The V end was cut by 5 bases, the J end by 7 bases, with 11 bases between. Germline lookup yields CDR1 LNHDA and CDR2 SQIVND (reference sequence). This CDR3 region has 13 residues. Here the CDR3 DNA reads TGTGCCAGTAGTGTGGAGCAAATCGGGGAGCTGTTTTTT. Its protein product is CASSVEQIGELFF.

CDR3 nucleotides: TGCGCCAGCAGCTTTCGGGATAATTCACCCCTCCACTTT. Protein: CASSFRDNSPLHF. V usage is TRBV5-1 and J usage is TRBJ1-6; D is unresolved. This CDR3 region has 13 residues. Trimming removed 2 bases at V and 5 bases at J, with 5 bases between. The germline V gene encodes CDR1 SGHRS and CDR2 YFSETQ.

Written as DNA, the CDR3 is TGTGCCAGCAGTTTAGCGGGTCCTTCCACAGATACGCAGTATTTT. Amino acid sequence: CASSLAGPSTDTQYF. This chain uses TRBV27 with TRBJ2-3; possible D gene TRBD2, 5 bases. V was clipped by 2 bases and J by 2 bases, with 11 bases between them. Germline V gives CDR1 MNHEY, CDR2 SMNVEV (reference sequence). CDR3 length equals 15 residues.

The CDR3 nucleotides read TGCAGCGCGGACAGGGGCACCCACTATGGCTACACCTTC. Its translation is CSADRGTHYGYTF. V gene TRBV29-1 combines with J gene TRBJ1-2; 9 positions match TRBD1. Germline trimming cut 7 bases from V and 3 bases from J; bases unmatched to any gene: 6. Germline-derived CDR1 and CDR2 are SQVTM and ANQGSEA. The CDR3 is 13 residues long.

This chain joins TRBV19 and TRBJ1-1; D might be TRBD1 (5 bases). The CDR3 is 13 residues long. Germline CDR1 and CDR2: LNHDA and SQIVND (reference sequence). The V gene lost 5 bases and the J gene lost 1 base, with 8 bases spanning the gap. The CDR3 nucleotides are TGTGCCAGTAGTTTGGGGCGGAACACTGAAGCTTTCTTT. This gives the protein CASSLGRNTEAFF.

The J gene is TRBJ1-2, the V gene TRBV7-8, with a tentative D call TRBD1 (5 bases). The germline V gene has CDR1 SGHVS and CDR2 FQNEAQ. V was trimmed by 1 base and J by 7 bases, leaving 16 bases between them. The CDR3 extends over 15 amino acids. CDR3 amino acids: CASSLGGRDWGGYTF. The CDR3, as DNA: TGTGCCAGCAGCTTAGGAGGGCGGGACTGGGGTGGCTACACCTTC. The full variable domain, completed using reference TRBV7-8 and TRBJ1-2, is GAGVSQSPRYKVAKRGQDVALRCDPISGHVSLFWYQQALGQGPEFLTYFQNEAQLDKSGLPSDRFFAERPEGSVSTLKIQRTQQEDSAVYLCASSLGGRDWGGYTFGSGTRLTVV.

The chain joins TRBV5-4 to TRBJ2-2; D is possibly TRBD2 (5 bases). This CDR3 spans 13 amino acids. CDR1 and CDR2 from the germline V gene are SGHNT and YYREEE (reference sequence). Trimming removed 6 bases from V and 6 bases from J, with 12 bases in between. The CDR3 sequence is CASTVRVSGELFF. The CDR3 region has the DNA TGTGCCAGCACCGTGAGGGTTTCCGGGGAGCTGTTTTTT.

This clone occurred once. The genes are TRBV19 and TRBJ1-5, with TRBD1 matching 7 bases. The V gene's germline CDR1 is LNHDA and CDR2 SQIVND (reference sequence). The CDR3 contains 17 residues. V lost 4 bases to trimming and J lost 3 bases; unmatched junction nucleotides: 12. The CDR3: CASSTRRTGYSNQPQHF. CDR3 coding DNA: TGTGCCAGTAGTACGCGACGGACAGGTTACTCCAATCAGCCCCAGCATTTT.

This clone was seen just once. The V call is TRBV5-1, the J call TRBJ1-3; D gene unclear. Trimming pared 0 bases from V and 4 bases from J, leaving 8 bases between. From germline, CDR1 is SGHRS and CDR2 YFSETQ. The CDR3 totals 14 residues. The CDR3 coding sequence is TGCGCCAGCAGCTTGGATAGCGCAGGAAACACCATATATTTT. It specifies CASSLDSAGNTIYF.

The CDR3 DNA reads TGTGCCAGCAGCCAACTGACAGGGTTGTCACCCCTCCACTTT. Protein: CASSQLTGLSPLHF. V is TRBV14 and J is TRBJ1-6, with 7 bases identical to TRBD1. The CDR3 contains 14 residues. Trimming at V came to 2 bases and at J to 10 bases, leaving 5 bases not matched to a gene. The germline CDR1 and CDR2 sequences are SGHDN and FVKESK.

The rearrangement links TRBV10-3 to TRBJ1-1; tentatively, D is TRBD1 (5 bases). CDR3 size: 15 residues. The germline gives CDR1 ENHRY, CDR2 SYGVKD. The ends were cut back, 7 bases at V and 0 bases at J, with 15 bases in the middle. The CDR3 region is CAIKRQGPMNTEAFF. CDR3 DNA sequence: TGTGCCATCAAAAGGCAGGGTCCCATGAACACTGAAGCTTTCTTT.

This clone has a handful of counts. The J gene is TRBJ2-2, the V gene TRBV19, with TRBD1 matching over 11 bases. This CDR3 contains 15 residues. V gave up 6 bases and J gave up 7 bases; unmatched junction bases: 7. Germline V gene data show CDR1 as LNHDA and CDR2 as SQIVND (reference sequence). CDR3 bases: TGTGCCAGTAGGCACGGACAGGGGGCTGTCGGGGAGCTGTTTTTT. Its translation is CASRHGQGAVGELFF.

The chain carries TRBV5-4 and TRBJ1-4; D might be TRBD1 (5 bases). The CDR3 is 14 amino acids. CDR1 and CDR2 (germline): SGHNT, YYREEE (reference sequence). V was clipped by 10 bases and J by 8 bases, with 21 bases between them. CDR3 sequence reads: CASSPTRGYEKLFF. The CDR3, as DNA: TGTGCCTCCAGCCCGACAAGGGGCTACGAAAAACTGTTTTTT.

The V gene is TRBV11-3, the J gene TRBJ2-2; 9 nucleotides line up with TRBD2. CDR3 size: 15 residues. Germline CDR1 is SGHNT and CDR2 is YENEEA. V lost 2 bases and J lost 3; bases outside the gene matches: 1. CDR3 nucleotide sequence: TGTGCCAGCAGCTTACGACTAGCGGACACCGGGGAGCTGTTTTTT. As protein: CASSLRLADTGELFF.

The CDR3 sequence is CASSQRRQLNSPLHF. The CDR3 DNA follows: TGTGCCAGCAGCCAAAGGAGGCAGCTAAATTCACCCCTCCACTTT. The genes are TRBV3-1 (or the pseudogene TRBV3-2) and TRBJ1-6; D is undetermined. The V gene's germline CDR1 is LGHDT and CDR2 YNNKEL (reference sequence). With 2 bases removed from V and 7 bases from J, the gap between germline ends came to 12 bases. The CDR3 is 15 residues long.

This clone was found a few times. The chain uses TRBV6-2 or TRBV6-3 and TRBJ1-5, with D perhaps TRBD1 (5 bases). Germline V CDR1 and CDR2: MNHEY, SVGEGT. This CDR3 spans 16 amino acids. The V and J ends lost 0 bases and 9 bases respectively, with 18 bases between them. CDR3 bases: TGTGCCAGCAGTTACTCGATCCCAGGCAGGGTGCGGCCCCAGCATTTT. Its protein product is CASSYSIPGRVRPQHF.

This sequence joins TRBV6-5 and TRBJ2-2; TRBD2 agrees at 7 bases. The J segment lost 6 bases and the V segment lost 4 bases, leaving 5 bases of the junction unmatched. The CDR3 totals 14 residues. From germline, CDR1 is MNHEY and CDR2 SVGAGI. The CDR3 loop is CASSSRLASGELFF. The DNA for the CDR3 is TGTGCCAGCAGTTCCCGACTAGCATCCGGGGAGCTGTTTTTT.

This clone was observed a single time. The V gene is TRBV30, the J gene TRBJ2-7; 12 bases align to TRBD1. The CDR3 runs 14 residues. The V gene end was trimmed by 2 bases and the J gene end by 8 bases; junction bases not matched to a gene: 7. CDR1 is GTSNPN, CDR2 SVGIG, per germline (reference sequence). The DNA for the CDR3 is TGTGCCTGGAGTAGGGGGACAGGGGGCAACAAGCAGTACTTC. Protein: CAWSRGTGGNKQYF.

This chain connects TRBV18 to TRBJ1-2, with D perhaps TRBD1 (5 bases). The CDR3 totals 15 residues. Trimming removed 2 bases from V and 2 bases from J, with 12 bases in between. Germline V gene sequence: CDR1 KGHSH, CDR2 LQKENI. In DNA form, the CDR3 reads TGTGCCAGCTCACCAGGGGGAGGGACCAACTATGGCTACACCTTC. Its translation: CASSPGGGTNYGYTF.

This clone was picked up a small number of times. CDR3 DNA: TGCGCCAGCAGCCAACGCATGGGAGGGCCTGGACAAGAGACCCAGTACTTC. Translating it yields CASSQRMGGPGQETQYF. The chain is built from TRBV4-1 and TRBJ2-5; the match to TRBD2 covers 7 bases. The CDR3 has 17 amino acids. The germline V gene encodes CDR1 MGHRA and CDR2 YSYEKL. After removal of 2 bases from V and 2 bases from J, the junction contained 11 bases not matched to a gene.

This clone was counted once. DNA for the CDR3: TGTGCCAGCAGCTCTCTAGCGGGGGCCGAGACCCAGTACTTC. Its translation is CASSSLAGAETQYF. V gene TRBV11-2 combines with J gene TRBJ2-5, with 10 positions matching TRBD2. V gave up 4 bases and J gave up 5 bases; unmatched junction bases: 4. The CDR3 contains 14 residues. Germline V CDR1 and CDR2: SGHAT, FQNNGV.

The J gene is TRBJ2-7, the V gene TRBV3-1 (or the pseudogene TRBV3-2); D is perhaps TRBD2 (5 bases). V was pared by 3 bases and J by 2 bases, with 5 bases between. Germline lookup yields CDR1 LGHDT and CDR2 YNNKEL (reference sequence). The CDR3 runs 12 residues. The CDR3 here is CASSHGTYEQYF. The CDR3 nucleotides read TGTGCCAGCAGCCACGGGACCTACGAGCAGTACTTC.

This clone was seen a few times. The chain recombines TRBV20-1 with TRBJ2-1; D remains ambiguous. Germline V lookup: CDR1 DFQATT, CDR2 SNEGSKA (reference sequence). The CDR3 spans 16 residues. With 3 bases removed from V and 2 bases from J, the gap between germline ends came to 17 bases. The DNA of the CDR3 is TGCAGTGCTAGTAGCCCTTTTCTAGGAACCTACAATGAGCAGTTCTTC. It is translated as CSASSPFLGTYNEQFF.